The 16 T cell receptor beta chains reported below all come from one sample, sequenced in a study of spatial heterogeneity in lung cancer. TCRdb recomputed calls from the 5' RACE reads with MiXCR, one row per CDR3 protein. The data contain about 90,000 distinct CDR3 sequences, about 9.4% of them singletons. Documented time point: sample taken at primary tumor resection. Whole RNA, which was extracted from tumor, nontumor lung tissue or frozen PBMC, was sequenced without any cell sorting. Sequenced material: PBMCs, taken at surgery. These receptors were obtained from a male donor with early-stage non-small cell lung cancer.

This clonotype was recorded at least ten times. The chain is built from TRBV7-8 and TRBJ2-3; 10 bases line up with TRBD1. This CDR3 spans 15 amino acids. Germline V lookup: CDR1 SGHVS, CDR2 FQNEAQ. With 2 bases clipped from V and 4 bases from J, the junction kept 3 bases outside the gene matches. The CDR3 here is CASSLRDRGADTQYF. The CDR3 DNA reads as TGTGCCAGCAGCTTAAGGGACAGGGGCGCAGATACGCAGTATTTT.

The CDR3 loop is CSALAGGNAYNEQFF. Written as DNA, the CDR3 is TGCAGTGCACTAGCGGGGGGGAACGCCTACAATGAGCAGTTCTTC. The chain joins TRBV20-1 to TRBJ2-1, with TRBD2 matching 13 bases. Germline trimming cut 6 bases from V and 2 bases from J; bases unmatched to any gene: 4. This CDR3 is built from 15 residues. Germline CDR1 reads DFQATT; CDR2 reads SNEGSKA (reference sequence).

This clonotype showed up many times. This chain joins TRBV10-3 and TRBJ2-2; D is possibly TRBD2 (6 bases). Per germline, CDR1 ENHRY and CDR2 SYGVKD. The CDR3 contains 15 residues. V gave up 10 bases and J gave up 3 bases, with 18 bases separating them. CDR3 bases: TGTGCCACCAAGTCGGAGGGAAGGGACACCGGGGAGCTGTTTTTT. Translation gives CATKSEGRDTGELFF.

This clonotype was seen many times. The V call is TRBV5-1, the J call TRBJ1-2; D gene ambiguous. CDR1 and CDR2 from the germline V gene are SGHRS and YFSETQ. V lost 2 bases and J 2 bases, leaving 10 bases between the germline ends. The CDR3 is 14 amino acids. CDR3 nucleotide sequence: TGCGCCAGCAGCTTTAGTGGGGAGAACTATGGCTACACCTTC. Its protein product is CASSFSGENYGYTF. Based on the CDR3 plus reference TRBV5-1 and TRBJ1-2, the full variable domain is KAGVTQTPRYLIKTRGQQVTLSCSPISGHRSVSWYQQTPGQGLQFLFEYFSETQRNKGNFPGRFSGRQFSNSRSEMNVSTLELGDSALYLCASSFSGENYGYTFGSGTRLTVV.

This clonotype has at least ten counts. The rearrangement joins TRBV6-2 or TRBV6-3 to TRBJ1-2; TRBD1 is a possible D gene (5 bases). The germline CDR1 and CDR2 sequences are MNHEY and SVGEGT. This CDR3 has 14 amino acids. Trimming cost V 8 bases and J 4 bases, with 17 bases left between them. Here the CDR3 reads CASHNPRGRYGYTF. In nucleotides, the CDR3 is TGTGCCAGCCACAACCCTCGGGGACGCTATGGCTACACCTTC.

The V and J genes are TRBV14 and TRBJ2-2, with D hard to call. Deletions cut 0 bases from V and 7 bases from J, with 15 bases between. This CDR3 spans 16 amino acids. From germline, CDR1 is SGHDN and CDR2 FVKESK. The CDR3 region has the DNA TGTGCCAGCAGCCAAGAAAATCATCAGTATAGCGGGGAGCTGTTTTTT. Translating gives CASSQENHQYSGELFF.

This clonotype was counted at least ten times. The CDR3 reads CSARDEAGAVDTQYF. Here the CDR3 DNA reads TGCAGTGCTAGAGACGAAGCGGGAGCGGTAGATACGCAGTATTTT. V and J are TRBV20-1 and TRBJ2-3; 8 bases align to TRBD2. The CDR3 spans 15 residues. The J segment lost 5 bases and the V segment lost 0 bases, leaving 7 bases of the junction unmatched. Germline CDR1 DFQATT, CDR2 SNEGSKA (reference sequence).

This clonotype was counted at least ten times. J is TRBJ2-1 and V is TRBV2; possibly TRBD1 or TRBD2 for D (5 bases each). Germline CDR1 and CDR2: SNHLY and FYNNEI. CDR3 length: 12 amino acids. V lost 3 bases and J lost 9, with 9 bases in between. CDR3 region: CASSERGVEQFF. The DNA of the CDR3 is TGTGCCAGCAGTGAGCGAGGGGTTGAGCAGTTCTTC.

This clonotype has a count of ten or more. The chain uses TRBV18 and TRBJ1-2, with a possible D match to TRBD1 (6 bases). V was pared by 3 bases and J by 1 base, with 12 bases between. The CDR3 is made up of 15 amino acids. Germline assignment: CDR1 KGHSH and CDR2 LQKENI. This CDR3 is CASSPDSAFNYGYTF. CDR3 sequence (DNA): TGTGCCAGCTCACCGGACAGCGCCTTTAACTATGGCTACACCTTC. The complete variable domain, with remaining parts taken from reference TRBV18 and TRBJ1-2, reads NAGVMQNPRHLVRRRGQEARLRCSPMKGHSHVYWYRQLPEEGLKFMVYLQKENIIDESGMPKERFSAEFPKEGPSILRIQQVVRGDSAAYFCASSPDSAFNYGYTFGSGTRLTVV.

Ten or more counts support this clonotype. The V gene is TRBV27, the J gene TRBJ2-3; 10 nucleotides agree with TRBD2. CDR1 is MNHEY, CDR2 SMNVEV, per germline (reference sequence). J lost 2 bases, V lost 6 bases, and 8 bases had no gene match. This CDR3 has 16 amino acids. The CDR3 here is CASSSTSGEFTDTQYF. CDR3 DNA sequence: TGTGCCAGCAGCAGCACTAGCGGGGAATTCACAGATACGCAGTATTTT.

V and J are TRBV7-2 and TRBJ2-5; 7 positions agree with TRBD2. CDR3 size: 14 residues. V was pared by 5 bases and J by 1 base, with 4 bases of the junction left unmatched. Germline assignment: CDR1 SGHTA and CDR2 FQGNSA. The CDR3 protein is CASSRGLIQETQYF. The CDR3 DNA reads TGTGCCAGCAGCCGGGGACTAATCCAAGAGACCCAGTACTTC.

This clonotype occurred many times. The genes are TRBV19 and TRBJ1-5; D not certain. The V gene lost 3 bases and the J gene lost 3 bases, with 9 bases spanning the gap. The germline V gene encodes CDR1 LNHDA and CDR2 SQIVND (reference sequence). The CDR3 covers 14 residues. CDR3 nucleotides: TGTGCCAGTAGTATCCTGGGGAACAATCAGCCCCAGCATTTT. This codes for CASSILGNNQPQHF. Drawing the rest from reference TRBV19 and TRBJ1-5, the complete variable domain is DGGITQSPKYLFRKEGQNVTLSCEQNLNHDAMYWYRQDPGQGLRLIYYSQIVNDFQKGDIAEGYSVSREKKESFPLTVTSAQKNPTAFYLCASSILGNNQPQHFGDGTRLSIL.

This clonotype came up a few times. The chain combines TRBV19 with TRBJ2-2; D gene ambiguous. Trimming left V 3 bases short and J 6 bases short, with 14 bases between. Looked up from germline, CDR1 is LNHDA and CDR2 is SQIVND (reference sequence). The CDR3 contains 15 residues. CDR3 bases: TGTGCCAGTAGTATGTGGATCGGCGTTCCCGGGGAGCTGTTTTTT. Amino acid sequence: CASSMWIGVPGELFF.

This clonotype was detected ten times or more. V gene TRBV12-3 or TRBV12-4 combines with J gene TRBJ2-1; D may be TRBD1 or TRBD2 (6 bases each). The CDR3 covers 18 residues. Trimming removed 3 bases from V and 7 bases from J, with 25 bases in between. The CDR3 sequence is CASSLGTGYGRSGNEQFF. The CDR3 DNA sequence: TGTGCCAGCAGTTTGGGCACAGGGTACGGACGAAGCGGGAATGAGCAGTTCTTC.

V is TRBV29-1 and J is TRBJ1-3, with a tentative D call TRBD1 (5 bases). Germline V gives CDR1 SQVTM, CDR2 ANQGSEA. Trimming pared 2 bases from V and 4 bases from J, leaving 6 bases between. The CDR3 extends over 12 amino acids. CDR3 DNA sequence: TGCAGCGTTGAACGGGGCGGAAACACCATATATTTT. Translating gives CSVERGGNTIYF.

This clonotype was seen repeatedly, ten times or more. The V gene is TRBV12-3 or TRBV12-4, the J gene TRBJ1-4; 10 positions agree with TRBD1. The CDR3 consists of 14 residues. The V and J ends lost 6 bases and 8 bases, in that order; junction bases with no gene match: 6. The CDR3 reads CASRDRDRGEKLFF. The CDR3, as DNA: TGTGCCAGCAGAGACCGGGACAGGGGAGAAAAACTGTTTTTT.